This TCR beta chain was sequenced during a study of blood T cell repertoires in COVID-19. Whole-study context: The study drew acute and convalescent COVID-19 samples from the United States, Italy and Spain. From T cells, B-cell-depleted T cells, or PBMCs came the material, which was cDNA or gDNA.

In the authors' methods: Amplification of reference gene primers provided the estimated nucleated cell counts. Sequenced by immunoSEQ multiplex PCR; TCRdb stores in-frame clones only, minus some. The DNA gave D and trimming, while V, J and clone size come from that table. This sample has around 190,000 clones, with about 90% found just once. Participants, roughly 18 to 90 years old, spanned around 26 US areas. Germline V gives CDR1 MNHEY, CDR2 SMNVEV (reference sequence). The trim removed 5 bases at V and 3 bases at J, leaving 12 bases unmatched. There are 17 residues in the CDR3. Sequencing used PBMCs or T cells enriched from blood (not recorded which). The chain employs TRBV27 and TRBJ1-5; 8 bases match TRBD1. The origin of this receptor is a woman younger than 30 who had recovered from COVID-19. The CDR3 spells CASSPTPTGAFNQPQHF. The CDR3 DNA reads TGTGCCAGCAGTCCTACCCCGACAGGGGCCTTCAATCAGCCCCAGCATTTT.